This T cell receptor beta chain was sequenced for a study of blood T cell repertoires in COVID-19. Libraries were prepared by immunoSEQ multiplex PCR; TCRdb keeps only in-frame clonotypes and omits some of them. The table includes approximately 89,000 clones, around 75% detected once. V gave up 5 bases and J gave up 5 bases, with 15 bases separating them. Germline V lookup: CDR1 MDHEN, CDR2 SYDVKM. The CDR3 contains 14 residues. V usage is TRBV28 and J usage is TRBJ2-5; a weak D match, TRBD2 (5 bases). The source is an older man with acute or convalescent COVID-19. Source material: peripheral blood. This CDR3 is CASSPPWWEETQYF. CDR3 DNA sequence: TGTGCCAGCAGTCCTCCGTGGTGGGAGGAGACCCAGTACTTC.